These 30 T cell receptor beta chains share one sample of origin, sequenced in a study of blood T cell repertoires in COVID-19. Data came from immunoSEQ multiplex PCR; TCRdb stores just in-frame clones and leaves some out. Of 250,000 to 350,000 clones listed, 90% were seen once; the top ten hold approximately 6.5%. The specimen was peripheral blood. The receptor set was obtained from a woman in her 50s with COVID-19, enrolled during active disease.

The rearrangement joins TRBV4-2 to TRBJ2-7; D might be TRBD1 (6 bases). Trimming left V 0 bases short and J 2 bases short, with 11 bases between. Germline CDR1 LGHNA, CDR2 YNFKEQ. The CDR3 contains 15 residues. This chain's CDR3 is CASSQERTEPYEQYF. The CDR3 DNA sequence: TGTGCCAGCAGCCAAGAAAGGACAGAACCCTACGAGCAGTACTTC.

The rearrangement joins TRBV18 to TRBJ2-7; possibly TRBD2 for D (6 bases). The V gene lost 3 bases and the J gene lost 1 base, with 10 bases spanning the gap. The CDR3 runs 14 residues. CDR1 KGHSH and CDR2 LQKENI come from the germline V gene. This CDR3 reads CASSPRRDSYEQYF. The CDR3 DNA follows: TGTGCCAGCTCACCCCGGAGGGATTCCTACGAGCAGTACTTC.

This sequence joins TRBV9 and TRBJ2-2; D might be TRBD2 (6 bases). This CDR3 has 15 residues. Germline V gene lookup returns CDR1 SGDLS and CDR2 YYNGEE. Trimming cost V 5 bases and J 5 bases, with 16 bases left between them. The CDR3 is CASRAGPESTGELFF. In DNA, the CDR3 is TGTGCCAGCAGGGCGGGACCAGAAAGTACCGGGGAGCTGTTTTTT.

This chain links TRBV18 with TRBJ2-2, with 7 bases that match TRBD1. CDR3 length: 16 residues. Germline-derived CDR1 and CDR2 are KGHSH and LQKENI. V trimming: 1 base; J trimming: 2 bases; junction bases outside the gene matches: 4. The CDR3 region has the DNA TGTGCCAGCTCACCACAGGGGGCAATTAACACCGGGGAGCTGTTTTTT. It is translated as CASSPQGAINTGELFF.

V gene TRBV7-2 combines with J gene TRBJ1-1, with D hard to call. V was shortened by 2 bases and J by 1 base, with 11 bases between the two germline ends. Germline CDR1 and CDR2: SGHTA and FQGNSA. CDR3 length: 15 residues. Here the CDR3 reads CASSLPWGANTEAFF. The CDR3 DNA sequence: TGTGCCAGCAGCTTACCCTGGGGAGCGAACACTGAAGCTTTCTTT.

This chain joins TRBV19 and TRBJ1-2; maybe TRBD1 (5 bases). Deletions cut 4 bases from V and 3 bases from J, with 12 bases between. CDR3 size: 14 residues. CDR1 is LNHDA, CDR2 SQIVND, per germline (reference sequence). The CDR3 protein is CASSTGTLHYGYTF. DNA for the CDR3: TGTGCCAGTAGTACGGGGACTCTACACTATGGCTACACCTTC.

The J gene is TRBJ1-2, the V gene TRBV11-2; 10 bases are a match to TRBD1. With V trimmed by 4 bases and J by 4 bases, 9 bases remained unmatched. The CDR3 length is 16 residues. CDR1 and CDR2 from the germline V gene are SGHAT and FQNNGV. The CDR3 region has the DNA TGTGCCAGCAGCTCAACCGGGACAGGGGACATCTATGGCTACACCTTC. Amino acid sequence: CASSSTGTGDIYGYTF.

The chain couples TRBV5-1 to TRBJ2-1, with TRBD2 identical over 9 bases. With 2 bases clipped from V and 8 bases from J, the junction kept 8 bases outside the gene matches. The V gene's germline CDR1 is SGHRS and CDR2 YFSETQ. The CDR3 totals 15 residues. The CDR3 region is CASSFRAGGPDEQFF. As DNA, the CDR3 is TGCGCCAGCAGCTTCAGAGCGGGAGGTCCCGATGAGCAGTTCTTC.

The chain employs TRBV4-1 and TRBJ2-6; a possible D gene is TRBD1 (6 bases). The germline CDR1 and CDR2 sequences are MGHRA and YSYEKL. The V gene lost 2 bases and the J gene lost 2 bases, with 7 bases spanning the gap. There are 15 residues in the CDR3. CDR3 sequence (DNA): TGCGCCAGCAGCCAACCAGGGGCTGGGGCCAACGTCCTGACTTTC. Translated, it gives CASSQPGAGANVLTF.

The genes are TRBV3-1 (or the pseudogene TRBV3-2) and TRBJ1-5; a possible D gene is TRBD1 (5 bases). Between the trimmed V and J ends, which lost 3 bases and 4 bases, there was a span of 10 bases. Germline-derived CDR1 and CDR2 are LGHDT and YNNKEL (reference sequence). This CDR3 comprises 14 residues. The CDR3 spells CASSQGRGNQPQHF. For the CDR3, the DNA is TGTGCCAGCAGCCAGGGTAGGGGTAATCAGCCCCAGCATTTT.

The rearrangement uses TRBV7-7 and TRBJ2-2; tentative D call: TRBD2 (7 bases). The CDR3 is 17 residues long. Germline-derived CDR1 and CDR2 are SSHAT and FNYEAQ (reference sequence). V was shortened by 2 bases and J by 6 bases, with 19 bases between the two germline ends. Written as DNA, the CDR3 is TGTGCCAGCAGCTTAAACGCGGGGGCGCTGATGGCCGGGGAGCTGTTTTTT. As protein: CASSLNAGALMAGELFF.

The V and J genes are TRBV20-1 and TRBJ2-3; 8 positions match TRBD2. The CDR3 spans 15 residues. Germline CDR1 DFQATT, CDR2 SNEGSKA (reference sequence). The V and J ends lost 3 bases and 0 bases, in that order; junction bases with no gene match: 5. The CDR3 nucleotides are TGCAGTGCTAGTCGACTAGCGACAAGCACAGATACGCAGTATTTT. Its translation: CSASRLATSTDTQYF.

Concerning this clone: A read error may be the cause here, since a much bigger clone is one base away. The genes are TRBV25-1 and TRBJ2-2, with 10 bases aligning to TRBD1. The CDR3 is made up of 15 amino acids. Per germline, CDR1 MGHDK and CDR2 SYGVNS. The CDR3: CVSSEPGTGAGELFF. In nucleotides, the CDR3 is TGTGTCAGCAGTGAGCCCGGGACAGGGGCCGGGGAGCTGTTTTTT.

The chain couples TRBV5-1 to TRBJ2-7, with 9 bases aligning to TRBD1. V shed 0 bases, J shed 4 bases, and the junction held 11 bases outside the gene matches. The germline V gene encodes CDR1 SGHRS and CDR2 YFSETQ. The CDR3 loop spans 17 amino acids. The CDR3 reads CASSLEPNDRGMYEQYF. CDR3 nucleotide sequence: TGCGCCAGCAGCTTGGAGCCTAATGACAGGGGGATGTACGAGCAGTACTTC. Variable domain in full (rest from reference TRBV5-1 and TRBJ2-7): KAGVTQTPRYLIKTRGQQVTLSCSPISGHRSVSWYQQTPGQGLQFLFEYFSETQRNKGNFPGRFSGRQFSNSRSEMNVSTLELGDSALYLCASSLEPNDRGMYEQYFGPGTRLTVT.

This chain joins TRBV3-1 (or the pseudogene TRBV3-2) and TRBJ1-5; D uncertain. The CDR3 extends over 13 amino acids. Trimming stripped 4 bases from V and 4 bases from J, with 8 bases between. Germline lookup yields CDR1 LGHDT and CDR2 YNNKEL (reference sequence). The CDR3 coding sequence is TGTGCCAGCAGCCGTGACGGGAATCAGCCCCAGCATTTT. This gives the protein CASSRDGNQPQHF.

This clone was detected once. The chain's CDR3 is CASSTGGTLNEQFF. The CDR3 DNA reads as TGTGCCAGTAGTACGGGGGGGACCCTCAATGAGCAGTTCTTC. The rearrangement joins TRBV19 to TRBJ2-1; TRBD2 matches 8 bases. This CDR3 spans 14 amino acids. Per germline, CDR1 LNHDA and CDR2 SQIVND (reference sequence). Trimming removed 4 bases from V and 6 bases from J; junction bases left unmatched: 5.

V is TRBV27 and J is TRBJ2-7; 7 bases agree with TRBD1. V shed 6 bases and J 5 bases; nucleotides not matched to a gene: 7. Germline V gene data show CDR1 as MNHEY and CDR2 as SMNVEV (reference sequence). CDR3 length: 13 residues. CDR3 loop: CASRKTGYHEQYF. The CDR3, as DNA: TGTGCCAGCAGAAAGACAGGGTACCACGAGCAGTACTTC.

The chain uses TRBV10-1 and TRBJ2-1, with D tentatively TRBD1 (6 bases). The CDR3 totals 13 residues. Germline CDR1 reads WNHNN; CDR2 reads SYGVQD (reference sequence). Between the trimmed V and J ends, which lost 7 bases and 4 bases, there was a span of 11 bases. CDR3 DNA: TGCGCCAGCACCTCAGACAGGTACAATGAGCAGTTCTTC. Translating it yields CASTSDRYNEQFF.

The chain has TRBV29-1 and TRBJ2-1, with 13 bases lining up with TRBD2. CDR1 is SQVTM and CDR2 is ANQGSEA in the germline V gene. V lost 5 bases, J lost 5 bases, and 3 bases stayed unmatched. This CDR3 is 14 amino acids long. The CDR3 DNA sequence: TGCAGCGTTTGGGGACTAGCGGGAAACAATGAGCAGTTCTTC. Translation: CSVWGLAGNNEQFF.

The rearrangement uses TRBV19 and TRBJ2-7; D not certain. The length of the CDR3 is 15 residues. Germline V gene lookup returns CDR1 LNHDA and CDR2 SQIVND (reference sequence). V lost 4 bases and J 0 bases, leaving 13 bases between the germline ends. The CDR3 region is CASSSLTASSYEQYF. The CDR3 DNA is TGTGCCAGTAGTAGTCTGACTGCTAGCTCCTACGAGCAGTACTTC.

The V and J genes are TRBV19 and TRBJ1-5; D unclear. Trimming removed 4 bases at V and 4 bases at J, with 14 bases between. Germline CDR1 LNHDA, CDR2 SQIVND (reference sequence). This CDR3 has 15 residues. This CDR3 is CASSTVWGGNQPQHF. The CDR3 DNA reads as TGTGCCAGTAGTACGGTGTGGGGAGGTAATCAGCCCCAGCATTTT.

The rearrangement links TRBV6-5 to TRBJ1-2; maybe TRBD1 (6 bases). Germline V lookup: CDR1 MNHEY, CDR2 SVGAGI. Trimming shortened V by 7 bases and J by 7 bases, and 16 bases separated the two germline ends. This CDR3 contains 13 residues. The CDR3 loop is CASTLDSPLGYTF. The CDR3 region has the DNA TGTGCCAGCACCTTGGACAGCCCGCTTGGCTACACCTTC.

This clone has just one count. The V call is TRBV29-1, the J call TRBJ2-7; TRBD1 is a possible D gene (5 bases). Per germline, CDR1 SQVTM and CDR2 ANQGSEA. This CDR3 is 13 amino acids long. The V end lost 7 bases, the J end lost 1 base, and 14 bases lay between the germline ends. As DNA, the CDR3 is TGCAGCGCTGCACGGACACTTTCCTACGAGCAGTACTTC. Translating it yields CSAARTLSYEQYF.

The V call is TRBV11-2, the J call TRBJ1-2, with 9 bases identical to TRBD1. Trimming at V came to 1 base and at J to 8 bases, leaving 2 bases not matched to a gene. Germline V gives CDR1 SGHAT, CDR2 FQNNGV. CDR3 length: 13 residues. CDR3 coding DNA: TGTGCCAGCAGCTTAGGGACAGGGGTCGGCTACACCTTC. Residues: CASSLGTGVGYTF.

The J gene is TRBJ2-1, the V gene TRBV9; 15 bases are shared with TRBD2. Germline V CDR1 and CDR2: SGDLS, YYNGEE. The CDR3 length is 21 residues. J gave up 0 bases and V 4 bases, and 14 bases lay outside the gene matches. CDR3 nucleotide sequence: TGTGCCAGCAGCAACCATCCGGGACTAGCGGGAGGCGGGTCCTCCTACAATGAGCAGTTCTTC. As protein: CASSNHPGLAGGGSSYNEQFF.

The V gene is TRBV5-6, the J gene TRBJ2-7; 8 positions match TRBD2. Germline loops: CDR1 SGHDT, CDR2 YYEEEE. The ends lost 3 bases at V and 6 bases at J; junction bases unmatched: 5. This CDR3 is built from 13 residues. The CDR3 here is CASSSGLAPEQYF. CDR3 sequence (DNA): TGTGCCAGCAGCTCTGGACTAGCCCCCGAGCAGTACTTC.

The V call is TRBV7-2, the J call TRBJ1-1; 9 positions agree with TRBD1. After removal of 3 bases from V and 5 bases from J, the junction contained 7 bases not matched to a gene. The CDR3 spans 15 residues. CDR1 is SGHTA and CDR2 is FQGNSA in the germline V gene. The CDR3 region has the DNA TGTGCCAGCAGCTTCTCCGGGACAGGGATAACTGAAGCTTTCTTT. Encoded protein: CASSFSGTGITEAFF.

This clone was seen a handful of times. This rearrangement joins TRBV19 to TRBJ1-1, with a weak D call TRBD1 (5 bases). The V end was cut by 4 bases, the J end by 4 bases, with 13 bases between. CDR1 is LNHDA and CDR2 is SQIVND in the germline V gene (reference sequence). This CDR3 has 14 residues. Written as DNA, the CDR3 is TGTGCCAGTAGTACCTGGTCCAGGGTCACTGAAGCTTTCTTT. This translates into CASSTWSRVTEAFF. Drawing the rest from reference TRBV19 and TRBJ1-1, the complete variable domain is DGGITQSPKYLFRKEGQNVTLSCEQNLNHDAMYWYRQDPGQGLRLIYYSQIVNDFQKGDIAEGYSVSREKKESFPLTVTSAQKNPTAFYLCASSTWSRVTEAFFGQGTRLTVV.

The V call is TRBV18, the J call TRBJ2-3; TRBD1 is a possible D gene (6 bases). Germline loops: CDR1 KGHSH, CDR2 LQKENI. Trimming shortened V by 6 bases and J by 2 bases, and 15 bases separated the two germline ends. The CDR3 runs to 15 residues. The CDR3 loop reads CASSPGQKNTDTQYF. Written as DNA, the CDR3 is TGTGCCAGCTCCCCCGGACAGAAAAACACAGATACGCAGTATTTT.

This sequence joins TRBV7-2 and TRBJ2-3; TRBD2 matches at 7 bases. Germline assignment: CDR1 SGHTA and CDR2 FQGNSA. The CDR3 loop spans 14 amino acids. V gave up 5 bases and J gave up 9 bases; unmatched junction bases: 11. The CDR3 loop reads CASSPGRAGRTQYF. For the CDR3, the DNA is TGTGCCAGCAGCCCAGGGAGGGCCGGGCGCACGCAGTATTTT. The full variable domain, its missing parts supplied by reference TRBV7-2 and TRBJ2-3, is GAGVSQSPSNKVTEKGKDVELRCDPISGHTALYWYRQSLGQGLEFLIYFQGNSAPDKSGLPSDRFSAERTGGSVSTLTIQRTQQEDSAVYLCASSPGRAGRTQYFGPGTRLTVL.